The 17 T cell receptor beta chains below come from one sample, sequenced in a study of PD-1 blockade in classical Hodgkin lymphoma. Using immunoSEQ multiplex PCR, the repertoire was profiled, and TCRdb retains in-frame clones only, with some absent. The table includes about 110,000 clones, 89% detected once. The time point denotes: cycle 4 day 1 (C4D1), after less than seven weeks of nivolumab. Each patient experienced a relapse that followed autologous stem cell transplantation, and brentuximab vedotin exposure varied. The starting material was peripheral blood mononuclear cells (PBMCs), obtained before the fourth cycle of nivolumab. These receptors were obtained from a human donor with classical Hodgkin lymphoma.

The chain has TRBV30 and TRBJ2-7; 11 nucleotides line up with TRBD1. The CDR3 is 19 residues long. The V gene end was trimmed by 0 bases and the J gene end by 7 bases; junction bases not matched to a gene: 20. Germline V lookup: CDR1 GTSNPN, CDR2 SVGIG (reference sequence). This chain's CDR3 is CAWSVRGPGQGVRIGEQYF. Here the CDR3 DNA reads TGTGCCTGGAGTGTACGCGGACCGGGACAGGGGGTTCGGATCGGTGAGCAGTACTTC.

The chain uses TRBV2 and TRBJ2-1, with a tentative D call TRBD2 (6 bases). This CDR3 is 15 amino acids long. The ends were cut back, 4 bases at V and 5 bases at J, with 15 bases in the middle. In germline, CDR1 is SNHLY, CDR2 FYNNEI. DNA of the CDR3: TGTGCCAGCAGTGTCATGGAGGGCCCCCACAATGAGCAGTTCTTC. Residues: CASSVMEGPHNEQFF.

J is TRBJ1-3 and V is TRBV4-1, with D uncertain. Looked up from germline, CDR1 is MGHRA and CDR2 is YSYEKL. The V and J ends lost 4 bases and 2 bases respectively, with 9 bases between them. CDR3 length equals 14 residues. CDR3: CASSPLPPGNTIYF. CDR3 coding DNA: TGCGCCAGCAGCCCCCTCCCTCCTGGAAACACCATATATTTT.

This clone was seen repeatedly, ten times or more. The genes are TRBV4-1 and TRBJ2-7; D unclear. Germline lookup yields CDR1 MGHRA and CDR2 YSYEKL. Trimming removed 4 bases at V and 5 bases at J, with 9 bases between. The CDR3 runs to 12 residues. Here the CDR3 DNA reads TGCGCCAGCAGCCCCAATGGCCACGAGCAGTACTTC. Residues: CASSPNGHEQYF.

The CDR3 coding sequence is TGTGCCGGACAGACACCGGGCCTCTATGGCTACACCTTC. This translates into CAGQTPGLYGYTF. The J gene is TRBJ1-2, the V gene TRBV28; TRBD1 is a possible D gene (6 bases). The CDR3 extends over 13 amino acids. V gave up 11 bases and J gave up 4 bases, with 17 bases separating them. The germline CDR1 and CDR2 sequences are MDHEN and SYDVKM.

The chain couples TRBV5-1 to TRBJ2-2; 9 nucleotides agree with TRBD1. The CDR3 is made up of 16 amino acids. After removal of 0 bases from V and 6 bases from J, the junction contained 6 bases not matched to a gene. Germline V CDR1 and CDR2: SGHRS, YFSETQ. The CDR3 bases are TGCGCCAGCAGCTTGGCTCCGGGACAGGGTTCCGGGGAGCTGTTTTTT. Translation gives CASSLAPGQGSGELFF.

The chain links TRBV7-2 to TRBJ2-1, with D possibly matching TRBD2 (5 bases). Germline V gene data show CDR1 as SGHTA and CDR2 as FQGNSA. V was pared by 5 bases and J by 4 bases, with 9 bases between. The CDR3 loop spans 13 amino acids. The DNA of the CDR3 is TGTGCCAGCAGCCCAGCGGATTACAATGAGCAGTTCTTC. Translated, it gives CASSPADYNEQFF.

V gene TRBV4-1 combines with J gene TRBJ1-2, with unresolved D. The germline V and J ends were trimmed by 1 base and 2 bases, with 5 bases remaining between them. The germline V gene encodes CDR1 MGHRA and CDR2 YSYEKL. CDR3 length: 13 residues. The chain's CDR3 is CASSQVGNYGYTF. The CDR3 nucleotides read TGCGCCAGCAGCCAAGTCGGGAACTATGGCTACACCTTC.

The rearrangement uses TRBV5-4 and TRBJ2-7; D ambiguous. This CDR3 contains 12 residues. With 0 bases removed from V and 7 bases from J, the gap between germline ends came to 8 bases. Germline assignment: CDR1 SGHNT and CDR2 YYREEE (reference sequence). This CDR3 reads CASSLDGREQYF. The CDR3 nucleotides are TGTGCCAGCAGCTTGGATGGGCGAGAGCAGTACTTC.

This chain links TRBV6-5 with TRBJ2-1, with D perhaps TRBD1 (5 bases). The V end lost 7 bases, the J end lost 12 bases, and 13 bases lay between the germline ends. The V gene's germline CDR1 is MNHEY and CDR2 SVGAGI. This CDR3 contains 11 residues. This chain's CDR3 is CASTSGTGQFF. Here the CDR3 DNA reads TGTGCCAGCACCTCAGGTACAGGGCAGTTCTTC.

The chain couples TRBV28 to TRBJ2-3, with 11 bases matching TRBD2. CDR3 length equals 16 residues. Germline trimming cut 8 bases from V and 3 bases from J; bases unmatched to any gene: 10. Germline V gene data show CDR1 as MDHEN and CDR2 as SYDVKM. The CDR3, as DNA: TGTGCCAGCTCCTTGGGGCCTAGCGGGAGGACAGATACGCAGTATTTT. The encoded protein is CASSLGPSGRTDTQYF.

V gene TRBV4-3 combines with J gene TRBJ2-3; no clear D gene. The germline gives CDR1 LGHNA, CDR2 YSLEER. The CDR3 loop spans 13 amino acids. V was clipped by 0 bases and J by 4 bases, with 5 bases between them. CDR3 sequence: CASSQEGADTQYF. The CDR3 nucleotides read TGCGCCAGCAGCCAAGAAGGCGCAGATACGCAGTATTTT.

The V gene is TRBV28, the J gene TRBJ2-7; 8 positions agree with TRBD1. The CDR3 has 15 amino acids. Germline assignment: CDR1 MDHEN and CDR2 SYDVKM. With V trimmed by 6 bases and J by 3 bases, 10 bases remained unmatched. The CDR3 here is CASRGQGAVNYEQYF. The CDR3 nucleotides are TGTGCCAGCAGAGGCCAGGGGGCGGTGAACTACGAGCAGTACTTC.

This chain links TRBV6-5 with TRBJ2-2; D uncertain. There are 14 residues in the CDR3. Trimming pared 4 bases from V and 4 bases from J, leaving 10 bases between. The V gene's germline CDR1 is MNHEY and CDR2 SVGAGI. The CDR3 coding sequence is TGTGCCAGCAGTTCCTTTCAAGGCACCGGGGAGCTGTTTTTT. This sequence encodes CASSSFQGTGELFF.

The chain employs TRBV4-2 and TRBJ2-7; D unresolved. Per germline, CDR1 LGHNA and CDR2 YNFKEQ. Trimming left V 7 bases short and J 0 bases short, with 25 bases between. This CDR3 spans 18 amino acids. This chain's CDR3 is CASTTSDQNSSNSYEQYF. Written as DNA, the CDR3 is TGTGCCAGCACTACTTCAGACCAGAACTCCTCGAACTCCTACGAGCAGTACTTC.

This rearrangement joins TRBV7-9 to TRBJ1-1; weak D call: TRBD1 (6 bases). This CDR3 region has 19 residues. The germline V gene encodes CDR1 SEHNR and CDR2 FQNEAQ (reference sequence). V gave up 5 bases and J gave up 0 bases, with 25 bases separating them. CDR3 loop: CASSAKGVGAGRLNTEAFF. The CDR3, as DNA: TGTGCCAGCAGCGCCAAGGGGGTCGGGGCAGGGCGCTTGAACACTGAAGCTTTCTTT.

The chain uses TRBV11-2 and TRBJ2-7; no clear D. This CDR3 is built from 12 residues. The V gene's germline CDR1 is SGHAT and CDR2 FQNNGV. The V gene lost 5 bases and the J gene lost 0 bases, with 5 bases spanning the gap. CDR3 amino acids: CASSPSSYEQYF. CDR3 coding DNA: TGTGCCAGCAGCCCGAGCTCCTACGAGCAGTACTTC.